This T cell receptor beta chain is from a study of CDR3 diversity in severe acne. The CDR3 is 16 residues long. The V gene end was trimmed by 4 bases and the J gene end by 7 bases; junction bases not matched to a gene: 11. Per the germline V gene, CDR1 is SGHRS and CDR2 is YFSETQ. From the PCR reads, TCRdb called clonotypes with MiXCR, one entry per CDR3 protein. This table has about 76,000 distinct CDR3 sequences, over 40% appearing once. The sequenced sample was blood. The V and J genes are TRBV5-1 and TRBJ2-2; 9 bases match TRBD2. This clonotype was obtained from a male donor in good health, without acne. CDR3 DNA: TGCGCCAGCAGCAGCGATCTAGCGGGATCGGGCGGGGAGCTGTTTTTT. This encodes CASSSDLAGSGGELFF.